The rows below give T cell receptor beta chains drawn from one sample of a study of blood T cells in healthy people across ages. MiXCR was run by TCRdb on the 5' RACE reads, yielding one entry per CDR3 protein. The sample gives some 1.4 million distinct CDR3 sequences, 42% of which show up once; roughly 7.9% is in the top ten. Sequences were obtained from blood. These receptors were obtained from a woman aged 18-29 years in good health. Both conserved end residues are trimmed from each CDR3. The order of the fields is J gene, V gene, CDR3 protein.

TRBJ1-2,TRBV6-5,ASSYASIYGYT
TRBJ2-2,TRBV6-1,ASSESPNTGELF
TRBJ2-7,TRBV29-1,SVDYRESSYEQY
TRBJ1-6,TRBV12-3/TRBV12-4,ASSFEGHSYNSPLH
TRBJ2-7,TRBV20-1,SARERSSYEQY
TRBJ2-7,TRBV20-1,SASRTGDAYEQY
TRBJ1-2,TRBV29-1,SVMTGTNYGYT
TRBJ2-5,TRBV12-3/TRBV12-4,ASGWGVEYNEQY
TRBJ2-7,TRBV20-1,SATMRREPYEQY
TRBJ1-2,TRBV6-1,ANRRTRDNYGYT
TRBJ2-5,TRBV5-1,ASSFTSGSLNEQY
TRBJ2-3,TRBV6-6,ASSPEGLQIDTQY
TRBJ2-7,TRBV20-1,SARSSIAYEQY
TRBJ2-7,TRBV14,ASSPEGGRYKNEQY
TRBJ1-4,TRBV12-3/TRBV12-4,ASSFSSRATNEKLF
TRBJ1-2,TRBV6-1,ASNMGTANYGYT
TRBJ2-3,TRBV10-3,AISDVKRGVDTQY
TRBJ1-5,TRBV28,ASSFRAGGDQPQH
TRBJ2-5,TRBV20-1,SAAGSQETQY
TRBJ2-1,TRBV29-1,SVIAGLRNEQF
TRBJ1-1,TRBV4-1,ASSQAGGLRTEAF
TRBJ1-1,TRBV3-1,ASSQDEVLNTEAF
TRBJ2-7,TRBV29-1,SVASSYEQY
TRBJ2-1,TRBV18,ASSPRSGDYNEQF
NA,TRBV25-1,ASSEWGYYNEQY
TRBJ2-7,TRBV12-3/TRBV12-4,ASSLGVPGQY
TRBJ2-3,TRBV29-1,SVEPGLGTDTQY
NA,TRBV2,ASRLQGFEQY
TRBJ2-3,TRBV5-1,ASSALGGEIDTQY
TRBJ1-2,TRBV6-5,ASSLLPGQAYGYT
TRBJ2-7,TRBV2,ASRTSGPYEQY
TRBJ2-3,TRBV7-9,ASTQESKADTQY
TRBJ2-7,TRBV9,ASSLSSGKTYEQY
TRBJ1-1,TRBV2,ASKRTGGHTEAF
TRBJ1-2,TRBV6-1,ASTTGVDYGYT
TRBJ1-5,TRBV20-1,SAIGQTRNQPQH
TRBJ1-1,TRBV12-3/TRBV12-4,ASSHGQGMNTEAF
TRBJ1-5,TRBV28,ASTPVQGMNQPQH
TRBJ2-1,TRBV12-3/TRBV12-4,ASSLEGEAHNEQF
TRBJ1-5,TRBV28,ASSAAGRSNQPQH
TRBJ2-1,TRBV12-3/TRBV12-4,ASSSPLAGSSYNEQF
TRBJ2-7,TRBV4-1,ASSQEGKTSYEQY
TRBJ2-1,TRBV3-1,ARSQDGGPYNEQF
TRBJ2-7,TRBV11-2,ASSPTLLGSEQY
TRBJ1-2,TRBV7-9,ASSRQGYSGYT
TRBJ2-7,TRBV20-1,SARAGLAGKSSYEQY
TRBJ2-1,TRBV25-1,ASSRGLASNEQF
TRBJ2-1,TRBV20-1,SAISASSYNEQF
TRBJ2-1,TRBV9,ATRPSLAGDYNEQF
TRBJ2-3,TRBV20-1,SAQGLAGDTDTQY